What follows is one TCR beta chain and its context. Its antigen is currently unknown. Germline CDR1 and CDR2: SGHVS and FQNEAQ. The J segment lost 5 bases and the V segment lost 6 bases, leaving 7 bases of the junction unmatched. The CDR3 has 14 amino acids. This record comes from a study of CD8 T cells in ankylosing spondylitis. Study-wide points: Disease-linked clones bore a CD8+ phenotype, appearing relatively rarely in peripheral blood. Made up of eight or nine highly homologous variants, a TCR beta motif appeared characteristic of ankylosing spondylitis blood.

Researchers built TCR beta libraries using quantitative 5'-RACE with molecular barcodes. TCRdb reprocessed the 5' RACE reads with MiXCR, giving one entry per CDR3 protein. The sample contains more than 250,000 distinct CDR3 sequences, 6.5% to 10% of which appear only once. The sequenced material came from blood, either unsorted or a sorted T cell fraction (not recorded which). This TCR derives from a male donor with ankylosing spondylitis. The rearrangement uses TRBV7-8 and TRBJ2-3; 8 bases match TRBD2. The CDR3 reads CASSFAGLGDTQYF. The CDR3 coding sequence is TGTGCCAGCAGTTTCGCGGGACTAGGAGATACGCAGTATTTT. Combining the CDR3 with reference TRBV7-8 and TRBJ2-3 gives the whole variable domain GAGVSQSPRYKVAKRGQDVALRCDPISGHVSLFWYQQALGQGPEFLTYFQNEAQLDKSGLPSDRFFAERPEGSVSTLKIQRTQQEDSAVYLCASSFAGLGDTQYFGPGTRLTVL.